A selection of T cell receptor beta chains follows, all from one sample in a study of immune characterization of retroperitoneal liposarcoma. TCRdb used MiXCR to reprocess the PCR reads, holding one entry per CDR3 protein. The sample carries about 10,000 distinct CDR3 sequences, roughly 25% recorded once. The sequenced sample was tumor tissue. These receptor sequences come from a female donor with retroperitoneal liposarcoma. The CDR3 runs from the conserved cysteine through the conserved F or W. Each record gives: clone size, V gene, J gene, D gene, CDR3 protein, CDR3 DNA. D genes are given only for firm matches. Clone size, where shown, is once, few, many, or a class for clones that have expanded.

abundance: .
v_gene: TRBV6-1
j_gene: TRBJ1-1
d_gene: TRBD1
CDR3aa: CASSYGTGGMTEAFF
CDR3nt: TGTGCCAGCAGTTACGGGACAGGGGGTATGACTGAAGCTTTCTTT

abundance: once
v_gene: TRBV7-2
j_gene: TRBJ1-3
d_gene: .
CDR3aa: CASSLKATGSGNTIYF
CDR3nt: TGTGCCAGCAGCTTAAAGGCGACAGGCTCTGGAAACACCATATATTTT

abundance: once
v_gene: TRBV12-3/TRBV12-4
j_gene: TRBJ2-1
d_gene: TRBD2
CDR3aa: CASSWGGSRNIQFF
CDR3nt: TGTGCCAGCAGTTGGGGGGGGTCAAGGAACATTCAGTTCTTC

abundance: few
v_gene: TRBV11-2
j_gene: TRBJ2-2
d_gene: TRBD2
CDR3aa: CASSFTSGHTGELFF
CDR3nt: TGTGCCAGCAGCTTTACTAGCGGGCACACCGGGGAGCTGTTTTTT

abundance: many
v_gene: TRBV6-1
j_gene: TRBJ2-1
d_gene: TRBD2
CDR3aa: CASSEKIREGGNEQFF
CDR3nt: TGTGCCAGCAGTGAAAAAATCCGGGAGGGGGGCAATGAGCAGTTCTTC

abundance: large
v_gene: TRBV10-2
j_gene: TRBJ2-7
d_gene: .
CDR3aa: CASSETPPPEQYF
CDR3nt: TGCGCCAGCAGTGAAACACCTCCCCCCGAGCAGTACTTC

abundance: many
v_gene: TRBV6-1
j_gene: TRBJ2-7
d_gene: TRBD2
CDR3aa: CASSPGGSYEQYF
CDR3nt: TGTGCCAGCAGCCCCGGCGGGAGCTACGAGCAGTACTTC

abundance: few
v_gene: TRBV4-1
j_gene: TRBJ2-3
d_gene: TRBD1
CDR3aa: CASSQSPGQGSDTQYF
CDR3nt: TGCGCCAGCAGCCAGTCACCGGGACAGGGGAGTGATACGCAGTATTTT

abundance: medium-sized
v_gene: TRBV12-3/TRBV12-4
j_gene: TRBJ2-5
d_gene: .
CDR3aa: CASSLVQGGTLGETQYF
CDR3nt: TGTGCCAGCAGTTTGGTTCAGGGGGGGACCTTAGGGGAGACCCAGTACTTC

abundance: .
v_gene: TRBV6-2/TRBV6-3
j_gene: TRBJ1-2
d_gene: .
CDR3aa: CASILGRTNYGYTF
CDR3nt: TGTGCCAGCATCCTGGGACGGACGAACTATGGCTACACCTTC

abundance: .
v_gene: TRBV7-9
j_gene: TRBJ2-1
d_gene: TRBD2
CDR3aa: CASSYPPLRGVVSYEQFF
CDR3nt: TGTGCCAGCAGCTACCCCCCTTTGCGGGGGGTCGTATCCTACGAGCAGTTCTTC

abundance: .
v_gene: TRBV6-1
j_gene: TRBJ1-5
d_gene: .
CDR3aa: CASSDIRANQPQHF
CDR3nt: TGTGCCAGCAGTGATATTAGGGCTAATCAGCCCCAGCATTTT

abundance: medium-sized
v_gene: TRBV7-2
j_gene: TRBJ2-2
d_gene: .
CDR3aa: CASRTGQGELFF
CDR3nt: TGTGCCAGCAGGACCGGACAAGGGGAGCTGTTTTTT

abundance: .
v_gene: TRBV6-1
j_gene: TRBJ1-5
d_gene: .
CDR3aa: CASSGPRQGNQPQHF
CDR3nt: TGTGCCAGCAGTGGGCCGAGGCAGGGCAATCAGCCCCAGCATTTT

abundance: many
v_gene: TRBV6-1
j_gene: TRBJ2-7
d_gene: TRBD1
CDR3aa: CASSRTGPYEQYF
CDR3nt: TGTGCCAGCAGTAGGACAGGGCCCTACGAGCAGTACTTC

abundance: many
v_gene: TRBV12-3/TRBV12-4
j_gene: TRBJ1-1
d_gene: .
CDR3aa: CASSLAGNTEAFF
CDR3nt: TGTGCCAGCAGTTTGGCGGGGAACACTGAAGCTTTCTTT

abundance: many
v_gene: TRBV6-1
j_gene: TRBJ2-1
d_gene: .
CDR3aa: CASSDTEAYQETQFF
CDR3nt: TGTGCCAGCAGTGACACCGAGGCGTACCAAGAGACCCAGTTCTTC

abundance: .
v_gene: TRBV27
j_gene: TRBJ2-1
d_gene: .
CDR3aa: CASSWGSSYNEQFF
CDR3nt: TGTGCCAGCAGTTGGGGCAGCTCCTACAATGAGCAGTTCTTC

abundance: .
v_gene: TRBV7-6
j_gene: TRBJ2-1
d_gene: .
CDR3aa: CASSSRGARDEQFF
CDR3nt: TGTGCCAGCAGCTCCCGGGGGGCGCGGGATGAGCAGTTCTTC

abundance: few
v_gene: TRBV11-1
j_gene: TRBJ2-7
d_gene: .
CDR3aa: CASSLRGFQRNEQYF
CDR3nt: TGTGCCAGCAGCTTACGGGGATTCCAACGGAATGAGCAGTACTTC

abundance: .
v_gene: TRBV6-1
j_gene: TRBJ2-1
d_gene: .
CDR3aa: CASSEVGNEQFF
CDR3nt: TGTGCCAGCAGTGAAGTGGGAAATGAGCAGTTCTTC

abundance: medium-sized
v_gene: TRBV7-9
j_gene: TRBJ2-7
d_gene: TRBD2
CDR3aa: CASSLGGSRYYEQYF
CDR3nt: TGTGCCAGCAGCTTAGGCGGGAGCCGGTACTACGAGCAGTACTTC

abundance: .
v_gene: TRBV6-1
j_gene: TRBJ2-5
d_gene: .
CDR3aa: CASSQGETQYF
CDR3nt: TGTGCCAGCAGTCAAGGGGAGACCCAGTACTTC

abundance: medium-sized
v_gene: TRBV6-1
j_gene: TRBJ2-1
d_gene: TRBD1
CDR3aa: CASSSRQGGSGQFF
CDR3nt: TGTGCCAGCAGTAGTCGACAGGGGGGAAGCGGGCAGTTCTTC

abundance: medium-sized
v_gene: TRBV7-2
j_gene: TRBJ2-7
d_gene: TRBD2
CDR3aa: CASSFYLAGDVDSYEQYF
CDR3nt: TGTGCCAGCAGCTTTTATCTAGCGGGAGATGTAGACTCCTACGAGCAGTACTTC